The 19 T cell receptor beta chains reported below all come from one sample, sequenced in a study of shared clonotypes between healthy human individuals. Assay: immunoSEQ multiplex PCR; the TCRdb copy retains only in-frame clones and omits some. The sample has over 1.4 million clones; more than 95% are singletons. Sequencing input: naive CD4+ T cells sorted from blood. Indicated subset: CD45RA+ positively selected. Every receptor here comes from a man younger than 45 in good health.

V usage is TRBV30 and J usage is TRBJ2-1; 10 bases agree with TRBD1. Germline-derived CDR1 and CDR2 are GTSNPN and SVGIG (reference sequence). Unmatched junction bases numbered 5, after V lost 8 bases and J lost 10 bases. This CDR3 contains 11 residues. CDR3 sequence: CAGDRGREQFF. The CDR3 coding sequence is TGTGCCGGCGACAGGGGGCGAGAGCAGTTCTTC.

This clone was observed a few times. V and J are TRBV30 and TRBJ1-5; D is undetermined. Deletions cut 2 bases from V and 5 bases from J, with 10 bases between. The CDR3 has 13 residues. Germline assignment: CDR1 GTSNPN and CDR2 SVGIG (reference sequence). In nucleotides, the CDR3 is TGTGCCTGGAGTTCTGGGGTCGATCAGCCCCAGCATTTT. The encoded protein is CAWSSGVDQPQHF.

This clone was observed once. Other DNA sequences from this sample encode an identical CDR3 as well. The CDR3 is CASSLDQETQYF. CDR3 DNA: TGCGCCAGCAGCTTAGATCAAGAGACCCAGTACTTC. The chain employs TRBV5-1 and TRBJ2-5; D is undetermined. The CDR3 has 12 amino acids. The germline V and J ends were trimmed by 2 bases and 2 bases, with 4 bases remaining between them. The germline CDR1 and CDR2 sequences are SGHRS and YFSETQ.

In DNA, the CDR3 is TGTGCCAGCAGTTACGAGGGAGGGCCGTACGAGCAGTACTTC. Encoded protein: CASSYEGGPYEQYF. The chain is built from TRBV2 and TRBJ2-7, with 7 bases aligning to TRBD2. Trimming at V came to 5 bases and at J to 4 bases, leaving 8 bases not matched to a gene. CDR3 length: 14 amino acids. Germline CDR1 and CDR2: SNHLY and FYNNEI.

This chain's CDR3 is CASSPESGAGANVLTF. The CDR3 DNA is TGCGCCAGCAGCCCGGAATCAGGGGCTGGGGCCAACGTCCTGACTTTC. V usage is TRBV5-1 and J usage is TRBJ2-6; a possible D gene is TRBD1 (6 bases). V lost 4 bases and J lost 2, with 13 bases in between. The germline V gene encodes CDR1 SGHRS and CDR2 YFSETQ. CDR3 length: 16 residues.

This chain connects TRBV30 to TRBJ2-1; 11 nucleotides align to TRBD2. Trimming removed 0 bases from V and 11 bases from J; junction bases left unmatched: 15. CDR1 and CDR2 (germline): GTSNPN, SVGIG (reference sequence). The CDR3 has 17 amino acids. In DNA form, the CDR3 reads TGTGCCTGGAGTGTGAAAGGGGCTAGCGGGAGGTCACACCAGCAGTTCTTC. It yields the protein CAWSVKGASGRSHQQFF.

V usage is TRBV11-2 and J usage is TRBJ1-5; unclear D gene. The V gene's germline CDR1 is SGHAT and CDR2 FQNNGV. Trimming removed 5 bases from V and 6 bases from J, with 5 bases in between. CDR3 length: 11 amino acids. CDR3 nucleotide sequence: TGTGCCAGCAGCGAGGGTCAGCCCCAGCATTTT. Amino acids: CASSEGQPQHF.

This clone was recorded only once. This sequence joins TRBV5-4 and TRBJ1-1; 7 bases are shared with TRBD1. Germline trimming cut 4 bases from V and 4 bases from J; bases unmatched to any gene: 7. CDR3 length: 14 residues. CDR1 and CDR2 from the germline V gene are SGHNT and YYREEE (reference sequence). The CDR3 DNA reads TGTGCCAGCAGCCCCGAACAGGGGTCCACTGAAGCTTTCTTT. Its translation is CASSPEQGSTEAFF.

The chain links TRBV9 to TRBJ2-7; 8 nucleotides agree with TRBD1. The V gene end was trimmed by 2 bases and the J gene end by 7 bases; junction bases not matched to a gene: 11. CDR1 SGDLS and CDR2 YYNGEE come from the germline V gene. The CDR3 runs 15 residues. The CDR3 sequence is CASSVSSGTGGEQYF. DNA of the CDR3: TGTGCCAGCAGCGTCTCCTCCGGGACAGGCGGGGAGCAGTACTTC.

The CDR3 spells CASSLASGGRSDGYTF. The DNA for the CDR3 is TGCGCCAGCAGCTTGGCCTCGGGGGGAAGGTCTGACGGCTACACCTTC. This chain uses TRBV5-1 with TRBJ1-2, with D maybe TRBD1 (5 bases). The V end was cut by 0 bases, the J end by 8 bases, with 20 bases between. The CDR3 length is 16 residues. CDR1 and CDR2 (germline): SGHRS, YFSETQ.

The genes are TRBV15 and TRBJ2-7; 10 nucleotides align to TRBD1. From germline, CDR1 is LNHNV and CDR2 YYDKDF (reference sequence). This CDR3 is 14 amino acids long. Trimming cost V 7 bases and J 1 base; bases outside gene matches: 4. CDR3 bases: TGTGCCACCACCCCGGACAGGGGGTCCTACGAGCAGTACTTC. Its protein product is CATTPDRGSYEQYF.

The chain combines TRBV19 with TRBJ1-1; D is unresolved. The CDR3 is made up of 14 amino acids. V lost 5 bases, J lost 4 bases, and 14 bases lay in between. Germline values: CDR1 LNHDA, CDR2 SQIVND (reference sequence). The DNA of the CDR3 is TGTGCCAGTAGTGTGAGAGGTTGGGGCACTGAAGCTTTCTTT. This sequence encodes CASSVRGWGTEAFF. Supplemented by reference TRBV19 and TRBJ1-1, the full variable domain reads DGGITQSPKYLFRKEGQNVTLSCEQNLNHDAMYWYRQDPGQGLRLIYYSQIVNDFQKGDIAEGYSVSREKKESFPLTVTSAQKNPTAFYLCASSVRGWGTEAFFGQGTRLTVV.

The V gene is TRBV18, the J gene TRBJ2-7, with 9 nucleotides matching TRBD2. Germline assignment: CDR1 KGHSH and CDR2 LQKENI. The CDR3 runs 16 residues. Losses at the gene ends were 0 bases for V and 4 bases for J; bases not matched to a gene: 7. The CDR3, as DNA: TGTGCCAGCTCACCACCGAGCGCGGGGGGGATGTACGAGCAGTACTTC. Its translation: CASSPPSAGGMYEQYF.

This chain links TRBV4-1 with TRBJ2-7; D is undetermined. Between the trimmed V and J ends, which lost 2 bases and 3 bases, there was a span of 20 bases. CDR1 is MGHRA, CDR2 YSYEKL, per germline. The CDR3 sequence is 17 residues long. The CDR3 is CASSQSTPGRWVYEQYF. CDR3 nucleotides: TGCGCCAGCAGCCAATCAACCCCTGGACGGTGGGTCTACGAGCAGTACTTC.

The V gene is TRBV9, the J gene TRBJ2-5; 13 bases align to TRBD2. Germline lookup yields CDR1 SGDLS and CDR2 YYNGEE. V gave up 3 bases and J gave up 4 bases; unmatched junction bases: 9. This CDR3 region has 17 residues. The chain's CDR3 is CASSGVLAGGGRETQYF. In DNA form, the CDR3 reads TGTGCCAGCAGCGGGGTACTAGCGGGAGGGGGAAGAGAGACCCAGTACTTC.

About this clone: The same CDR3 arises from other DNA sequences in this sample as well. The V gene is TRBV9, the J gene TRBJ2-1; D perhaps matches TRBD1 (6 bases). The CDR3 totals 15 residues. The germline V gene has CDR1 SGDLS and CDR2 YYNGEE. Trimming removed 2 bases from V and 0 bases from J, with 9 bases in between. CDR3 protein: CASSVRGGSYNEQFF. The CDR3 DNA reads TGTGCCAGCAGCGTTAGAGGGGGCTCCTACAATGAGCAGTTCTTC.

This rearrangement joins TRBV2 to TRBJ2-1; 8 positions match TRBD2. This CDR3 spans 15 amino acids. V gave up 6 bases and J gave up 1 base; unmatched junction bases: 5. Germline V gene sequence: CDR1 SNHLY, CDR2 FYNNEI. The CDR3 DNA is TGTGCCAGCAGAACTAGCGGAGATTCCTACAATGAGCAGTTCTTC. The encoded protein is CASRTSGDSYNEQFF.

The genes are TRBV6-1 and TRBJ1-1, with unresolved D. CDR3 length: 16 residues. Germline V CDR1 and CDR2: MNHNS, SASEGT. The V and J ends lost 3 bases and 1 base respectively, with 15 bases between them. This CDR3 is CASSDLGSSRNTEAFF. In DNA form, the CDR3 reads TGTGCCAGCAGTGATTTGGGTAGTTCAAGGAACACTGAAGCTTTCTTT.

CDR3 DNA: TGTGCCAGTAGTATTGGGGGACTAGCGGGAGCTCAGTACTTC. Its protein product is CASSIGGLAGAQYF. V and J are TRBV19 and TRBJ2-5; 14 bases align to TRBD2. V was clipped by 3 bases and J by 11 bases; unmatched bases: 5. There are 14 residues in the CDR3. Looked up from germline, CDR1 is LNHDA and CDR2 is SQIVND (reference sequence).